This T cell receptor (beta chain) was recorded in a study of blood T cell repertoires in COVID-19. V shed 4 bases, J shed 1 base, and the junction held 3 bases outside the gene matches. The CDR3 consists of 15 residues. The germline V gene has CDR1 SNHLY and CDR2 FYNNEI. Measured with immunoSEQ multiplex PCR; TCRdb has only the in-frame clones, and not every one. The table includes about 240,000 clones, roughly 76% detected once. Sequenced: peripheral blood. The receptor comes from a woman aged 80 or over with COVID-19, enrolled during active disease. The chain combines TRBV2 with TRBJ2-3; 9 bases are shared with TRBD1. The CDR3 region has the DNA TGTGCCAGCAGTGGATGGACAGGGGGCACAGATACGCAGTATTTT. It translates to CASSGWTGGTDTQYF.